This T cell receptor (beta chain) was sequenced for a study of CD4 T cells in relation to SARS-CoV-2 and coronaviruses. Study in general: PBMCs were cultured with antigen for roughly 9 days before TCR beta sequencing.

Unexposed donor CD4+ T cells date from about 2011-2018, before the COVID-19 pandemic. Isolation of CD4+ T cells took place after roughly nine days in culture. In regard to this clone: What it binds is unknown.

The repertoire was sequenced with immunoSEQ multiplex PCR; TCRdb's copy has only in-frame clones and lacks some. The sample lists 15,000 to 20,000 clones; roughly 78% were seen once. The germline V gene has CDR1 SNHLY and CDR2 FYNNEI. V was trimmed by 7 bases and J by 9 bases, leaving 13 bases between them. There are 13 residues in the CDR3. The chain is built from TRBV2 and TRBJ1-6; weak D call: TRBD1 (5 bases). The sample was CD4+ T cells from PBMCs, cultured in vitro. The source of this sequence is a human donor in good health. The CDR3 DNA sequence: TGTGCCAGCACGGAGATTGGGGGTTCACCCCTCCACTTT. This gives the protein CASTEIGGSPLHF.